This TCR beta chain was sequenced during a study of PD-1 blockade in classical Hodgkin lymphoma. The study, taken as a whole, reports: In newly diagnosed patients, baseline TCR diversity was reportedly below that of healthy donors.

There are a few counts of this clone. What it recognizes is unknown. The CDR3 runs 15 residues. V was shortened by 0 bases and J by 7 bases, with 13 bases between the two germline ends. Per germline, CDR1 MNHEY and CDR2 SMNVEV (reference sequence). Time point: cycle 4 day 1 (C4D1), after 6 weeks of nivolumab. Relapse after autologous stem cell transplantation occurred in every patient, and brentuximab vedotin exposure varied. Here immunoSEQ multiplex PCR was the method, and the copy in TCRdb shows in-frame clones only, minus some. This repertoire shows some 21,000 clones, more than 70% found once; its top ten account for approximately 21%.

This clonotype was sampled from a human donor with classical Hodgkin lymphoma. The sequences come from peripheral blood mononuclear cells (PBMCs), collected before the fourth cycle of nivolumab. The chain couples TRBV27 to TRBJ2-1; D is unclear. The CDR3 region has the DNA TGTGCCAGCAGTTTATCCAGCAGCCCCCTTAATGAGCAGTTCTTC. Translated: CASSLSSSPLNEQFF.